These 13 T cell receptor beta chains came from one sample sequenced in a study of CD8 T cells in Susac syndrome. An amount of RNA that ranged from roughly 0.45 to 1 ug was reverse transcribed with random hexamers. Each CDR3 protein is one row after TCRdb ran MiXCR on the immunoSEQ multiplex PCR reads. The table includes just over 150,000 distinct CDR3 sequences, roughly 96% detected once. What was sequenced was CD8+ T cells from PBMCs. These TCRs come from a human donor with multiple sclerosis.

This chain connects TRBV30 to TRBJ2-5; weak D call: TRBD1 (5 bases). Looked up from germline, CDR1 is GTSNPN and CDR2 is SVGIG (reference sequence). Between the trimmed V and J ends, which lost 0 bases and 4 bases, there was a span of 9 bases. The CDR3 consists of 13 residues. CDR3 protein: CAWSVWQGETQYF. The CDR3 bases are TGTGCCTGGAGTGTATGGCAGGGAGAGACCCAGTACTTC.

This rearrangement joins TRBV29-1 to TRBJ2-5; 7 positions match TRBD2. This CDR3 comprises 14 residues. CDR1 and CDR2 (germline): SQVTM, ANQGSEA. Losses at the gene ends were 6 bases for V and 2 bases for J; bases not matched to a gene: 9. The CDR3 coding sequence is TGCAGCGTCGAGGGACTACGATTTCAAGAGACCCAGTACTTC. Its protein is CSVEGLRFQETQYF.

The chain joins TRBV30 to TRBJ1-2; tentative D call: TRBD1 (5 bases). The CDR3 extends over 13 amino acids. The V gene lost 1 base and the J gene lost 3 bases, with 9 bases spanning the gap. Per the germline V gene, CDR1 is GTSNPN and CDR2 is SVGIG (reference sequence). CDR3 sequence reads: CAWSAGHHYGYTF. In DNA form, the CDR3 reads TGTGCCTGGAGTGCCGGACACCACTATGGCTACACCTTC.

The gene calls are TRBV9 and TRBJ2-7; the D gene is possibly TRBD1 (6 bases). Germline-derived CDR1 and CDR2 are SGDLS and YYNGEE. CDR3 size: 14 residues. Trimming removed 0 bases from V and 2 bases from J, with 9 bases in between. The CDR3: CASSVGAGAYEQYF. The CDR3 nucleotides are TGTGCCAGCAGCGTAGGGGCAGGGGCCTACGAGCAGTACTTC.

This chain connects TRBV20-1 to TRBJ2-7, with D possibly being TRBD1 (5 bases). The CDR3 contains 14 residues. Germline V gene sequence: CDR1 DFQATT, CDR2 SNEGSKA (reference sequence). V was trimmed by 5 bases and J by 4 bases, leaving 18 bases between them. The CDR3: CSAHPGRVRYEQYV. CDR3 nucleotide sequence: TGCAGTGCTCATCCCGGCAGGGTAAGGTACGAGCAGTACGTC.

CDR3 residues: CAYTSGTADEAFF. The CDR3 DNA reads TGTGCCTACACTTCCGGGACAGCCGATGAAGCTTTCTTT. The chain carries TRBV30 and TRBJ1-1; 7 positions match TRBD1. CDR1 GTSNPN and CDR2 SVGIG come from the germline V gene (reference sequence). The CDR3 length is 13 residues. V lost 7 bases, J lost 7 bases, and 12 bases stayed unmatched.

This clonotype was counted a single time. This chain connects TRBV2 to TRBJ1-4, with D unresolved. CDR1 is SNHLY and CDR2 is FYNNEI in the germline V gene. The V and J ends lost 6 bases and 4 bases respectively, with 15 bases between them. The length of the CDR3 is 15 residues. The chain's CDR3 is CASSASSSVNEKLFF. CDR3 DNA sequence: TGTGCCAGCAGCGCAAGTAGTTCGGTTAATGAAAAACTGTTTTTT.

The rearrangement links TRBV30 to TRBJ1-6, with D perhaps matching TRBD1 (5 bases). Germline CDR1 GTSNPN, CDR2 SVGIG (reference sequence). The CDR3 is 13 amino acids. Deletions cut 2 bases from V and 13 bases from J, with 15 bases between. The DNA of the CDR3 is TGTGCCTGGAGTTTGGACGGCAGGGAGCCCCTCCACTTT. It codes for CAWSLDGREPLHF.

The chain carries TRBV27 and TRBJ2-1, with 9 bases aligning to TRBD2. CDR3 size: 14 residues. J gave up 7 bases and V 6 bases, and 7 bases lay outside the gene matches. CDR1 and CDR2 from the germline V gene are MNHEY and SMNVEV (reference sequence). The CDR3 spells CASRTGTSMNEQFF. CDR3 in DNA: TGTGCCAGCAGGACCGGGACTAGCATGAATGAGCAGTTCTTC.

This chain joins TRBV29-1 and TRBJ2-2, with 7 positions matching TRBD1. The CDR3 covers 14 residues. V shed 5 bases and J 4 bases; nucleotides not matched to a gene: 7. The germline gives CDR1 SQVTM, CDR2 ANQGSEA. The CDR3 bases are TGCAGCGTTCATCAGGGGGAGCCCACCGGGGAGCTGTTTTTT. Its translation is CSVHQGEPTGELFF.

The chain carries TRBV29-1 and TRBJ1-1; a possible D gene is TRBD1 (5 bases). This CDR3 has 10 amino acids. Trimming took 7 bases from V and 7 from J, leaving 10 bases between them. The V gene's germline CDR1 is SQVTM and CDR2 ANQGSEA. CDR3 nucleotides: TGCAGCGCTGTGCAGGGTGAAGCTTTCTTT. Its protein product is CSAVQGEAFF.

The gene calls are TRBV27 and TRBJ2-3; 9 positions match TRBD1. The CDR3 is 13 residues long. V trimming: 8 bases; J trimming: 5 bases; junction bases outside the gene matches: 5. The germline gives CDR1 MNHEY, CDR2 SMNVEV (reference sequence). CDR3 nucleotides: TGTGCCAGCTGGGACAGGGATTTAGATACGCAGTATTTT. Its translation: CASWDRDLDTQYF.

V usage is TRBV4-1 and J usage is TRBJ2-3; 12 bases line up with TRBD1. CDR3 size: 19 residues. Germline CDR1 is MGHRA and CDR2 is YSYEKL. V was pared by 2 bases and J by 4 bases, with 13 bases of the junction left unmatched. CDR3 protein: CASSQKITHGTGGADTQYF. DNA for the CDR3: TGCGCCAGCAGCCAAAAGATCACCCATGGGACAGGGGGCGCAGATACGCAGTATTTT.